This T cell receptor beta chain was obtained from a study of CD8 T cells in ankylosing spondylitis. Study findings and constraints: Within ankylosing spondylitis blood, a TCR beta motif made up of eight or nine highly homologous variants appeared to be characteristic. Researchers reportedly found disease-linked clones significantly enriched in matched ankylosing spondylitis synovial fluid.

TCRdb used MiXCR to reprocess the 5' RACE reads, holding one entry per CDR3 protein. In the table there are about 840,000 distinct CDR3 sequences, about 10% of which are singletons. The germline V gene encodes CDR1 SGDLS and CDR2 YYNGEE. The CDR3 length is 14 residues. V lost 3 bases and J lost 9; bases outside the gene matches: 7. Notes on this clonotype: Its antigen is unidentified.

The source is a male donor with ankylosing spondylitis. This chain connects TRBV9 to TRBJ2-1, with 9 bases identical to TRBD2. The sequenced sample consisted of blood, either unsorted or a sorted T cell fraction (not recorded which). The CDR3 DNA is TGTGCCAGCAGCGCGGGACTAGCCTTTGCTGAGCAGTTCTTC. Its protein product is CASSAGLAFAEQFF.